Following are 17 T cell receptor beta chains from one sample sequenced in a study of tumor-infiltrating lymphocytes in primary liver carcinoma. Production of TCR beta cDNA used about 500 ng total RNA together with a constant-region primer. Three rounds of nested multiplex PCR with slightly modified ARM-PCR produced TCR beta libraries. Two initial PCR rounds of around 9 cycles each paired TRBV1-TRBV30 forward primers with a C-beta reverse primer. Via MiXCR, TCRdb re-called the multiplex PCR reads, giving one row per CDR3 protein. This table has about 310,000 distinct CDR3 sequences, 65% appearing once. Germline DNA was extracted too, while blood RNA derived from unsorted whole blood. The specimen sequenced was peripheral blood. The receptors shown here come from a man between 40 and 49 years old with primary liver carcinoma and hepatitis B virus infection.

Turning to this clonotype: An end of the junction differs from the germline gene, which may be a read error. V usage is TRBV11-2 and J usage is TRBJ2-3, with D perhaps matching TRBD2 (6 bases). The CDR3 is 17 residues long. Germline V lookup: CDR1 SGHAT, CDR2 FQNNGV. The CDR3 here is CARSLTFGRPSADTQYF. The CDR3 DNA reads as TGTGCCCGCAGCTTAACATTTGGGAGGCCGAGCGCTGATACGCAGTATTTT. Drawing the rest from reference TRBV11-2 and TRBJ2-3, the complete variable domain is EAGVAQSPRYKIIEKRQSVAFWCNPISGHATLYWYQQILGQGPKLLIQFQNNGVVDDSQLPKDRFSAERLKGVDSTLKIQPAKLEDSAVYLCARSLTFGRPSADTQYFGPGTRLTVL.

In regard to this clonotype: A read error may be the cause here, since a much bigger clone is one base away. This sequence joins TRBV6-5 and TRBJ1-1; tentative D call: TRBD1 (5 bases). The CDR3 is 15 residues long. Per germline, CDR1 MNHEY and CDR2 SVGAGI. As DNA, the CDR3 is TGTGCCAGCAGTTACTCGAGTATACCGGACACTAAAGCTTTCTTT. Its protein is CASSYSSIPDTKAFF.

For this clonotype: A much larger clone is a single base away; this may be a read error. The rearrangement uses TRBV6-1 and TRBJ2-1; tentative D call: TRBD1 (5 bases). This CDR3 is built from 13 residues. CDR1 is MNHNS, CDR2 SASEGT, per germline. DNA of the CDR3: TGTGCCAGCATATATGCCAGGGCAGGCGAGCAGTCCTTC. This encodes CASIYARAGEQSF.

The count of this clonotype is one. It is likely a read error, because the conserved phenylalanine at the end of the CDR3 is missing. The CDR3 nucleotides are TGTGCCAGCGGTGGCTACAGGGATACTTTTAGGGCCAACGTCCTGACTCTC. This translates into CASGGYRDTFRANVLTL. The chain links TRBV12-3 or TRBV12-4 to TRBJ2-6; a possible D gene is TRBD1 (6 bases). Trimming took 8 bases from V and 5 from J, leaving 22 bases between them. The CDR3 has 17 amino acids.

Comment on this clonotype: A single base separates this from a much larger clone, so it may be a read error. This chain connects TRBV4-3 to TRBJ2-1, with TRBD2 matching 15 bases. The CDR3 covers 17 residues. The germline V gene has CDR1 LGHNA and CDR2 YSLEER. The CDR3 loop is CAGSPGTSGRSYNEQFF. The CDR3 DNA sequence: TGCGCCGGCAGCCCCGGGACTAGCGGGAGGTCTTACAATGAGCAGTTCTTC.

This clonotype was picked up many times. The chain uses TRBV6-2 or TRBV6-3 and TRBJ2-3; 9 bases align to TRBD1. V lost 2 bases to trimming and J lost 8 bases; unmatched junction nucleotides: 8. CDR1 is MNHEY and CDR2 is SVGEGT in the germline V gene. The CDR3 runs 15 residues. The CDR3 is CASSYPGTGRGTQYF. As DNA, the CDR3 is TGTGCCAGCAGTTACCCCGGGACAGGGCGCGGTACGCAGTATTTT.

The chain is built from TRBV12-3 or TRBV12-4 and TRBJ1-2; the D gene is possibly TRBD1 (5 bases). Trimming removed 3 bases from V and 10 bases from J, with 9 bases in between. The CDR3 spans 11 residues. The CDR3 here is CASSFRDAYTF. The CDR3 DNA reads TGTGCCAGCAGTTTCAGGGACGCCTACACCTTC.

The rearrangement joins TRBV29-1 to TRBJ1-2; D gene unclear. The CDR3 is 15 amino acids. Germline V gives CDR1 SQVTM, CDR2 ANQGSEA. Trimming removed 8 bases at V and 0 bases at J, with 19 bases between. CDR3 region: CSIASPRNSNYGYTF. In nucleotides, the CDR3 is TGCAGCATTGCCTCTCCACGGAATTCTAACTATGGCTACACCTTC.

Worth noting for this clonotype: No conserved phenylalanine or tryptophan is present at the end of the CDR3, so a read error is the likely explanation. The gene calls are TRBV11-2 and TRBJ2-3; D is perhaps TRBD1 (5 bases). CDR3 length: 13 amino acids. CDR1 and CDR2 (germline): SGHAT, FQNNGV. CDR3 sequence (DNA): TGTGCCAGTAGCTTCCCAGGGTCAGATACGCAGTATTAT. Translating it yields CASSFPGSDTQYY.

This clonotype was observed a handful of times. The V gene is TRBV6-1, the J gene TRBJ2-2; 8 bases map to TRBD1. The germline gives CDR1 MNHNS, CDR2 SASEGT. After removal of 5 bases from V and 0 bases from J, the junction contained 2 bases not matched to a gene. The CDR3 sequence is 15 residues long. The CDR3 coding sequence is TGTGCCAGCAGTACCAGGGGGCCGAACACCGGGGAGCTGTTTTTT. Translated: CASSTRGPNTGELFF.

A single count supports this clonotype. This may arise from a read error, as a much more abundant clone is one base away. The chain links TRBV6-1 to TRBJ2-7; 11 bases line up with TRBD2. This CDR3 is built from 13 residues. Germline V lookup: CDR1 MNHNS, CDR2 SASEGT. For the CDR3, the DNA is TGTGCCAGCAGTACTAGCGGGAGCTACGAGCAGCACTTC. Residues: CASSTSGSYEQHF.

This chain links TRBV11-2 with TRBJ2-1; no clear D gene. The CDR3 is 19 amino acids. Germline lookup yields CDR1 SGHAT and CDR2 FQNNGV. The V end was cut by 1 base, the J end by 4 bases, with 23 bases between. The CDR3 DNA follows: TGTGCCAGCAGCTTAGCCGAGTCGGCTTGCGAGAGTGGATACAATGAGCAGTTCTTC. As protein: CASSLAESACESGYNEQFF.

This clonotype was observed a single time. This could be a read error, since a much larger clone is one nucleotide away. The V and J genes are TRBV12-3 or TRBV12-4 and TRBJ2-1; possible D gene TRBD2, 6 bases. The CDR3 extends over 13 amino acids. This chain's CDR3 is CACSLGLNNEQFF. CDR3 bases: TGTGCCTGCAGTCTGGGACTCAACAATGAGCAGTTCTTC.

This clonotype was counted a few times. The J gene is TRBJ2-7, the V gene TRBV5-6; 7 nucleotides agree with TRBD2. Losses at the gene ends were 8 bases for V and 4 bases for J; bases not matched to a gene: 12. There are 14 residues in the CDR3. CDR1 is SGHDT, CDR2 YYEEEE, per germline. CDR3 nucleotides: TGTGCCAGTCGGGGATCTAGCGGTCTTTACGAGCAGTACTTC. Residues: CASRGSSGLYEQYF.

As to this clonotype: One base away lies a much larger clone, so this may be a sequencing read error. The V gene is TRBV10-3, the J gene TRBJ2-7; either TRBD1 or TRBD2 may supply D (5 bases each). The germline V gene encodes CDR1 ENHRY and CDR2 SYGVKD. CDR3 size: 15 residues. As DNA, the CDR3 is TGTACCATCAGTGACGGGACGCAGGACAACTACGAGCAGTACTTC. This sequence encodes CTISDGTQDNYEQYF.

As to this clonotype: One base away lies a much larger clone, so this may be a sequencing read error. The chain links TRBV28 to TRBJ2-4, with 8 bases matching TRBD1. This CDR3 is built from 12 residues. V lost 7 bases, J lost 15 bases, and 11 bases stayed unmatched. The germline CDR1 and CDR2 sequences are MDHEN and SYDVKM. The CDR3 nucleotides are TGTGCCAGCATGAGCTTACAGGGGGTGGGGTACTTC. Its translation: CASMSLQGVGYF.

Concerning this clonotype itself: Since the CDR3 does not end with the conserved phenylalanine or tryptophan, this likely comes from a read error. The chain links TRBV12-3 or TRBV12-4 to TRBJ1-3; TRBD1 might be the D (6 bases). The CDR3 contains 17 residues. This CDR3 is CGSSLWGGRISGNTIYL. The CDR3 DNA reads TGTGGCAGCAGTTTATGGGGGGGGCGCATCTCTGGAAACACCATATATTTA.